The T cell receptor beta chain described here comes from a study of graft-versus-host responses after intestinal transplantation. Overall study context: Following induction with anti-thymocyte globulin, all recipients were given tacrolimus and steroids for around three years.

Study conclusions and caveats: Present in recipient marrow, GvH clones included some that appeared first in ileum or blood.

Sequencing was performed with immunoSEQ multiplex PCR; in TCRdb, only in-frame clones are kept and a portion is missing. Of roughly 97,000 clones in the sample, about 93% were seen once. Deletions cut 2 bases from V and 7 bases from J, with 9 bases between. Germline V gives CDR1 SGHAT, CDR2 FQDESV (reference sequence). The CDR3 has 12 amino acids. Only one count was recorded for this clone. Its specificity is not known. Specimen: PBMCs, collected approximately 470 days after intestinal transplant. The TCR was taken from a human patient who received an intestinal transplant, so some T cells may come from the graft donor. The V gene is TRBV11-1, the J gene TRBJ2-7, with D unclear. Here the CDR3 reads CASSLPGVEQYF. As DNA, the CDR3 is TGTGCCAGCAGCTTACCCGGAGTAGAGCAGTACTTC.